The sequence of this T cell receptor (beta chain) was determined in a study of a mutant IDH1 vaccine in newly diagnosed glioma. There are 12 residues in the CDR3. Germline CDR1 is MNHEY and CDR2 is SVGAGI. V gave up 7 bases and J gave up 6 bases, with 13 bases separating them. Documented time point: week 47, end of study. What each vaccine dose contained was 300 ug of mutant IDH1 20-mer peptide, accompanied by topical imiquimod. Weeks 1, 3, 5, 7, 11, 15, 19 and 23 were when patients received their eight vaccinations. With regard to this clone: Its antigen is undetermined.

Sequenced by immunoSEQ multiplex PCR; TCRdb stores in-frame clones only, minus some. The repertoire includes over 80,000 clones, approximately 80% of them detected once, and approximately 5% sits in the top ten. The sequence was obtained from a man aged 40-49 years with glioma. The J gene is TRBJ2-7, the V gene TRBV6-5, with a tentative D call TRBD1 (5 bases). The sequences come from PBMCs, collected from a glioma patient whose treatment included an IDH1 peptide vaccine. The CDR3 DNA is TGTGCCAGCACGGCCAGCCAGGGCGAGCAGTACTTC. Translating gives CASTASQGEQYF.